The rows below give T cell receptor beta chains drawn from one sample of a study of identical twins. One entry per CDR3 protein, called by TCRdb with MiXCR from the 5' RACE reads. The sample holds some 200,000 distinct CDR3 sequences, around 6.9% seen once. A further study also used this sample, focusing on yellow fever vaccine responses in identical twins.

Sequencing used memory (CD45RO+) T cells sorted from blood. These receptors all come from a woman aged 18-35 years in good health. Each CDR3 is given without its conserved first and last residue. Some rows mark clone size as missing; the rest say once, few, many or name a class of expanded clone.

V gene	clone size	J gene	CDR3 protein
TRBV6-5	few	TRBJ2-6	ASSYSLVAGANVLT
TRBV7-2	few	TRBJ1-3	ASSLAVPSSSGNTIY
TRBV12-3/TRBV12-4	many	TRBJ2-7	ASRYRQAYEQY
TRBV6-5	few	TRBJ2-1	ASSYSVAWSEQF
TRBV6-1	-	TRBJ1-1	ASSEEFWDTEAF
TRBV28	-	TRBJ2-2	ASRLANTGELF
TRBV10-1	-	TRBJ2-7	ASSDNYYEQY
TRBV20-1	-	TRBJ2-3	SAPIYDTDTQY
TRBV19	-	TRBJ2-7	ASSQEVPYEQY
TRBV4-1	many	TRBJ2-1	ASSQSGQGLFQF